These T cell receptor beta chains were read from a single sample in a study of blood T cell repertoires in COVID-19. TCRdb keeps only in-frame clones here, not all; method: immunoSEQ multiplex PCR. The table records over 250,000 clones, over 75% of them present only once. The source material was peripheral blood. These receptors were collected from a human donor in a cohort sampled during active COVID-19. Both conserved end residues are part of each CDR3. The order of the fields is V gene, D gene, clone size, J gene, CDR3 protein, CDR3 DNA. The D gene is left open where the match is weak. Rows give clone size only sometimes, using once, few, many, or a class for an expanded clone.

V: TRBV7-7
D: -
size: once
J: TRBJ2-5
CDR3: CASSLLAFPQGTQYF
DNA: TGTGCTAGCAGCTTATTAGCCTTCCCTCAGGGGACCCAGTACTTC

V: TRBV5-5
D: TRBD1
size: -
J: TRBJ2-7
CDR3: CASSVGQTYSYEQYF
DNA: TGTGCCAGCAGCGTGGGACAGACCTACTCCTACGAGCAGTACTTC

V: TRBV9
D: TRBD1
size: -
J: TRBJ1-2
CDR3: CASSVGHDRVASGGYTF
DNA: TGTGCCAGCAGCGTTGGTCACGACAGGGTCGCGAGCGGGGGCTACACCTTC

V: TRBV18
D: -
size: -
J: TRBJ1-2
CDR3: CASADSYGYTF
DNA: TGTGCCAGCGCGGACAGCTATGGCTACACCTTC

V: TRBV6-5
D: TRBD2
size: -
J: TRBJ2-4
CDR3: CASSYTRTSQNIQYF
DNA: TGTGCCAGCAGTTACACCAGGACTAGCCAAAACATTCAGTACTTC

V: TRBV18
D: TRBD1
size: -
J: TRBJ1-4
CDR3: CASSPSGGNEKLFF
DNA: TGTGCCAGCTCACCATCAGGGGGTAATGAAAAACTGTTTTTT

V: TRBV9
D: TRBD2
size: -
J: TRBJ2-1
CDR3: CASSDRLADNEQFF
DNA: TGTGCCAGCAGCGACCGACTAGCTGACAATGAGCAGTTCTTC

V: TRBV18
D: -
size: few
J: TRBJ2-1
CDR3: CASSPLTRNNEQFF
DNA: TGTGCCAGCTCACCTTTGACTCGCAACAATGAGCAGTTCTTC

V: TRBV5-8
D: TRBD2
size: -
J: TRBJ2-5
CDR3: CASSPGLAGGPWGETQYF
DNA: TGTGCCAGCAGCCCGGGACTAGCGGGAGGGCCTTGGGGAGAGACCCAGTACTTC

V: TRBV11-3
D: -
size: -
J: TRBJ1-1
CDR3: CASSFLWNTEAFF
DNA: TGTGCCAGCAGCTTTTTATGGAACACTGAAGCTTTCTTT

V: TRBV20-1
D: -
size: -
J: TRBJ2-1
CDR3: CSAEEDFGQFF
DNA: TGCAGTGCTGAGGAAGACTTCGGGCAGTTCTTC

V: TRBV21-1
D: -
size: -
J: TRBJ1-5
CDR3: CASSVGNQPQHF
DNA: TGTGCCAGCAGCGTAGGCAATCAGCCCCAGCATTTT

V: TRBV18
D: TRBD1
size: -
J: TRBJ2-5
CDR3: CASSTGVRETQYF
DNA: TGTGCCAGCTCCACAGGGGTTCGAGAGACCCAGTACTTC

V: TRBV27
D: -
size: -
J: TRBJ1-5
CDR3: CASSFDRHQPQHF
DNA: TGTGCCAGCAGTTTTGACAGACATCAGCCCCAGCATTTT

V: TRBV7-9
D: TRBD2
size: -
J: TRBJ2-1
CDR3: CASTELAGFYNEQFF
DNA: TGTGCCAGCACCGAGCTAGCGGGTTTCTACAATGAGCAGTTCTTC

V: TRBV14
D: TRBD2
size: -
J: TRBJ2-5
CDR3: CASSQDPPTGLQPETQYF
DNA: TGTGCCAGCAGCCAAGACCCTCCGACGGGACTACAACCGGAGACCCAGTACTTC

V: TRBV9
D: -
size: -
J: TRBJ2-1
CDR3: CASSAIADEQFF
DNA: TGTGCCAGCAGCGCTATAGCGGATGAGCAGTTCTTC

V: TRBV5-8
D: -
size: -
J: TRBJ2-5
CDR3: CASSSGSGGYQETQYF
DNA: TGTGCCAGCAGCTCAGGATCCGGGGGTTACCAAGAGACCCAGTACTTC

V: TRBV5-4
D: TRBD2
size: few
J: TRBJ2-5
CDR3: CASSYGLAGAAGETQYF
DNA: TGTGCCAGCAGCTACGGACTAGCGGGAGCCGCGGGGGAGACCCAGTACTTC

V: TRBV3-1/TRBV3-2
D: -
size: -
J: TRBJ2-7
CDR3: CASSQDQGGVQYF
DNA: TGTGCCAGCAGCCAAGATCAGGGTGGAGTGCAGTACTTC

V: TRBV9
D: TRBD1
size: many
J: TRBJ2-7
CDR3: CASSGQGAYEQYF
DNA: TGTGCCAGCAGCGGACAGGGAGCTTACGAGCAGTACTTC

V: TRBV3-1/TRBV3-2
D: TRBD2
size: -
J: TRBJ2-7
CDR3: CASSPGLAGGEQYF
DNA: TGTGCCAGCAGCCCCGGACTAGCGGGAGGCGAGCAGTACTTC

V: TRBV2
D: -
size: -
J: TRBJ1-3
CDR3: CASSVRVQAGNTIYF
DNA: TGTGCCAGCAGTGTAAGGGTACAGGCTGGAAACACCATATATTTT

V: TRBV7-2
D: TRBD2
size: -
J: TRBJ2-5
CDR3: CASSGDYGLEAQYF
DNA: TGTGCCAGCAGCGGGGACTACGGTTTAGAGGCCCAGTACTTC

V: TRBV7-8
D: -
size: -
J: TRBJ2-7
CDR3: CASSLVRGINEQYF
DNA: TGTGCCAGCAGCTTAGTTAGGGGGATAAACGAGCAGTACTTC